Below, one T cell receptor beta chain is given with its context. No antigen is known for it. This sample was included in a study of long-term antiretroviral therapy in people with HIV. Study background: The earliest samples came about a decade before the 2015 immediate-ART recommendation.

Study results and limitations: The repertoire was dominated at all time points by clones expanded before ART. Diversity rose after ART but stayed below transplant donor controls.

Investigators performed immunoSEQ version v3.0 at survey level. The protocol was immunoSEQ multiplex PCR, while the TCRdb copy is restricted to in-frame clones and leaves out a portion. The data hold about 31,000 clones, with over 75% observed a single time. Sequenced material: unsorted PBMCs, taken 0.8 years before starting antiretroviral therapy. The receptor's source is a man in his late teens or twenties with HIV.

The CDR3 loop reads CASSTANTEAFF. DNA for the CDR3: TGCGCCAGCAGCACCGCTAACACTGAAGCTTTCTTT. V and J are TRBV4-3 and TRBJ1-1; D unresolved. The germline V gene encodes CDR1 LGHNA and CDR2 YSLEER. This CDR3 contains 12 residues. The V and J ends lost 5 bases and 2 bases respectively, with 6 bases between them.